The source of this T cell receptor (beta chain) is a study of T cell repertoires in cytomegalovirus infection. One entry per CDR3 protein results from TCRdb running MiXCR on the reads. The table has over 250,000 distinct CDR3 sequences, roughly a fifth seen once. Germline loops: CDR1 SGHTA, CDR2 FQGNSA. V was shortened by 0 bases and J by 11 bases, with 16 bases between the two germline ends. This CDR3 region has 14 residues. This clonotype came up many times. What it binds is unknown. This specimen consisted of cultured PBMCs, obtained from culture after CMV antigen stimulation. The chain uses TRBV7-2 and TRBJ1-1, with TRBD1 as a possible D gene (6 bases). The source is a human donor in good health (CMV status not recorded). Some clones in this sample may be carry-over from other donors' samples. The CDR3 loop is CASSLARAQGLAFF. CDR3 DNA: TGTGCCAGCAGCTTAGCGCGGGCTCAGGGGTTGGCTTTCTTT.